The 4 T cell receptor beta chains below were found in one sample sequenced in a study of breast tumors, draining lymph nodes, adjacent tissues. TCRdb called the multiplex PCR reads again in MiXCR, with one record for every CDR3 protein. The sample shows 20,000 to 25,000 distinct CDR3 sequences, 45% to 75% of them seen only once. Input material: breast tumor tissue. The source is a female donor with breast cancer. Some clones in this sample may be carry-over from other donors' samples.

The chain combines TRBV12-3 or TRBV12-4 with TRBJ1-5; TRBD1 matches at 8 bases. V trimming: 6 bases; J trimming: 1 base; junction bases outside the gene matches: 5. This CDR3 has 15 residues. CDR3 protein: CASSTTGGSNQPQHF. CDR3 nucleotides: TGTGCCAGCAGCACAACAGGGGGAAGCAATCAGCCCCAGCATTTT.

This clonotype was seen a few times. With a much larger clone just one base away, this may be a read error. It is likely a read error, because the conserved phenylalanine at the end of the CDR3 is missing. The chain recombines TRBV7-8 with TRBJ2-7; D could derive from TRBD1 or TRBD2 (5 bases each). This CDR3 has 14 amino acids. Germline CDR1 is SGHVS and CDR2 is FQNEAQ. Trimming pared 2 bases from V and 5 bases from J, leaving 13 bases between. CDR3 coding DNA: TGTGCCAGCAGCTTACTTAGGGACGGTGACGAGCAGTACCTC. Translated, it gives CASSLLRDGDEQYL.

The sample holds one count of this clonotype. The rearrangement uses TRBV9 and TRBJ1-6; TRBD1 might be the D (6 bases). The germline V gene has CDR1 SGDLS and CDR2 YYNGEE. The CDR3 is made up of 14 amino acids. Trimming pared 1 base from V and 9 bases from J, leaving 11 bases between. CDR3 protein: CASSVMGAGSPLHF. The CDR3 DNA follows: TGTGCCAGCAGCGTAATGGGGGCCGGTTCACCCCTCCACTTT.

In this sample, this clonotype turned up many times. A much larger clone lies one base from this, so it may be a read error. The rearrangement joins TRBV20-1 to TRBJ2-1, with D perhaps matching TRBD2 (5 bases). Germline V gives CDR1 DFQATT, CDR2 SNEGSKA (reference sequence). CDR3 length: 12 residues. This chain's CDR3 is CSARQDYNEPFF. DNA for the CDR3: TGCAGTGCTCGCCAAGACTACAATGAGCCGTTCTTC.